This TCR beta chain was profiled in a study of CD8 T cells in Susac syndrome. Concerning this clonotype itself: The target antigen is unknown.

Overall study results and limits: The authors found some 15 Susac-specific public clones in total CD8+ repertoires and five or six in CD8+ TEMRA repertoires.

Sequencing of TCR beta was performed on blood CD8+ T cells and on blood CD4+ T cells. This CDR3 has 11 amino acids. Trimming cost V 5 bases and J 10 bases, with 9 bases left between them. The RNA input was roughly 0.45 to 1 ug, and it was reverse transcribed with random hexamers. Multiplex immunoSEQ PCR targeted 54 Vbeta and 13 Jbeta TCR beta segments. TCRdb independently ran MiXCR on the immunoSEQ multiplex PCR reads; one entry per CDR3 protein. The sample lists 50,000 to 55,000 distinct CDR3 sequences; approximately 95% were seen once. This receptor was taken from a human donor with Susac syndrome. The sequenced sample was CD8+ T cells from PBMCs. V is TRBV12-3 or TRBV12-4 and J is TRBJ2-1, with D tentatively TRBD1 (6 bases). The CDR3 nucleotides read TGTGCCAGCAGTACAGGGTCGGAGCAGTTCTTC. Protein sequence: CASSTGSEQFF.